The 17 T cell receptor beta chains given below trace back to one sample, sequenced in a study. TCRdb independently ran MiXCR on the 5' RACE reads; one entry per CDR3 protein. The sample holds about 64,000 distinct CDR3 sequences, 22% seen once. Sequencing input: memory CD4+ T cells sorted from a lymph node. As for subset: memory CD4+ T cells, CD4+CD45RO+CD25-. These receptors were obtained from a female donor with breast cancer.

This clonotype showed up just a few times. V gene TRBV20-1 combines with J gene TRBJ2-1; D is tentatively TRBD1 or TRBD2 (5 bases each). Germline V gene lookup returns CDR1 DFQATT and CDR2 SNEGSKA (reference sequence). V lost 1 base to trimming and J lost 4 bases, with 14 bases between them. This CDR3 has 15 residues. The CDR3 DNA sequence: TGCAGTGCTAGAGGAGGGGTGGTAGCTTACAATGAGCAGTTCTTC. This sequence encodes CSARGGVVAYNEQFF.

In this sample, this clonotype turned up a few times. The chain combines TRBV5-1 with TRBJ1-1; D perhaps matches TRBD1 (6 bases). The CDR3 has 13 amino acids. V lost 1 base and J 5 bases, leaving 9 bases between the germline ends. The germline V gene has CDR1 SGHRS and CDR2 YFSETQ. CDR3 nucleotides: TGCGCCAGCAGCTTGAGGGGGGAAACTGAAGCTTTCTTT. Amino acids: CASSLRGETEAFF.

This clonotype appeared a few times. The rearrangement links TRBV6-5 to TRBJ1-1; perhaps TRBD1 as D (6 bases). The CDR3 has 13 amino acids. Germline CDR1 is MNHEY and CDR2 is SVGAGI. The germline V and J ends were trimmed by 2 bases and 7 bases, with 11 bases remaining between them. This CDR3 reads CASSYRGLGEAFF. The CDR3 DNA is TGTGCCAGCAGTTACCGGGGGCTCGGTGAAGCTTTCTTT.

This clonotype was observed a handful of times. The chain links TRBV5-1 to TRBJ1-2; TRBD1 might be the D (5 bases). Per germline, CDR1 SGHRS and CDR2 YFSETQ. The CDR3 runs to 13 residues. Trimming took off 4 bases at V and 3 bases at J, with 10 bases between the two ends. The chain's CDR3 is CASSQGLDYGYTF. DNA for the CDR3: TGCGCCAGCAGCCAGGGCCTGGACTATGGCTACACCTTC.

This clonotype appeared many times. This rearrangement joins TRBV20-1 to TRBJ1-5, with D possibly TRBD1 on 5 matching bases. Trimming cost V 0 bases and J 4 bases, with 10 bases left between them. This CDR3 region has 14 residues. Germline loops: CDR1 DFQATT, CDR2 SNEGSKA (reference sequence). DNA for the CDR3: TGCAGTGCTAGAGATGGGGCGCGTAATCAGCCCCAGCATTTT. Translating it yields CSARDGARNQPQHF.

The rearrangement joins TRBV5-1 to TRBJ2-3, with a weak D call TRBD1 (6 bases). Germline V gene sequence: CDR1 SGHRS, CDR2 YFSETQ. V was cut by 4 bases and J by 2 bases, with 14 bases left in between. The CDR3 has 15 amino acids. CDR3 in amino acids: CASSPQGVDTDTQYF. CDR3 nucleotides: TGCGCCAGCAGCCCACAGGGCGTAGACACAGATACGCAGTATTTT.

J is TRBJ1-1 and V is TRBV29-1; D is unresolved. The germline gives CDR1 SQVTM, CDR2 ANQGSEA. This CDR3 contains 15 residues. V was pared by 2 bases and J by 3 bases, with 16 bases between. The CDR3 region has the DNA TGCAGCGTTGAAAGATCCAAAAGGGTGGACACTGAAGCTTTCTTT. The encoded protein is CSVERSKRVDTEAFF.

This clonotype showed up just a few times. The rearrangement uses TRBV5-1 and TRBJ2-3; D gene ambiguous. There are 14 residues in the CDR3. With 4 bases removed from V and 2 bases from J, the gap between germline ends came to 11 bases. The V gene's germline CDR1 is SGHRS and CDR2 YFSETQ. This CDR3 reads CASSQLTLTDTQYF. The CDR3 DNA sequence: TGCGCCAGCAGCCAACTCACTCTCACAGATACGCAGTATTTT.

Ten or more counts support this clonotype. The rearrangement joins TRBV18 to TRBJ2-2; D is unclear. The germline V and J ends were trimmed by 3 bases and 7 bases, with 6 bases remaining between them. Germline CDR1 is KGHSH and CDR2 is LQKENI. CDR3 length: 12 amino acids. The DNA for the CDR3 is TGTGCCAGCTCACCCACTGGCGGGGAGCTGTTTTTT. It is translated as CASSPTGGELFF.

In its sample, this clonotype was seen many times. The chain joins TRBV5-1 to TRBJ2-5; D remains ambiguous. Trimming stripped 3 bases from V and 0 bases from J, with 3 bases between. There are 12 residues in the CDR3. Per the germline V gene, CDR1 is SGHRS and CDR2 is YFSETQ. As DNA, the CDR3 is TGCGCCAGCAGCTGGAACCAAGAGACCCAGTACTTC. Residues: CASSWNQETQYF.

The rearrangement joins TRBV4-3 to TRBJ2-2, with unresolved D. In germline, CDR1 is LGHNA, CDR2 YSLEER. V dropped 3 bases and J dropped 6 bases, with 8 bases sitting between them. The CDR3 extends over 13 amino acids. Here the CDR3 DNA reads TGCGCCAGCAGCCATGATACATCCGGGGAGCTGTTTTTT. It translates to CASSHDTSGELFF.

This clonotype was picked up many times. The chain employs TRBV20-1 and TRBJ2-7; 9 nucleotides agree with TRBD2. This CDR3 has 15 amino acids. Germline V gene sequence: CDR1 DFQATT, CDR2 SNEGSKA (reference sequence). Trimming took 0 bases from V and 6 from J; bases not matched to a gene: 9. The CDR3 DNA is TGCAGTGCTAGAGAAGGGTCGGCTAGCGGGACCGAGCAGTACTTC. Translated, it gives CSAREGSASGTEQYF.

This clonotype was observed a handful of times. This chain uses TRBV20-1 with TRBJ2-7; D not certain. With 3 bases removed from V and 0 bases from J, the gap between germline ends came to 12 bases. The CDR3 runs 14 residues. Looked up from germline, CDR1 is DFQATT and CDR2 is SNEGSKA (reference sequence). CDR3 loop: CSASGFTSSYEQYF. In nucleotides, the CDR3 is TGCAGTGCTAGTGGATTCACGAGCTCCTACGAGCAGTACTTC.

This clonotype was detected a few times. The chain recombines TRBV6-5 with TRBJ1-1; D not resolved. The germline CDR1 and CDR2 sequences are MNHEY and SVGAGI. There are 15 residues in the CDR3. V shed 2 bases and J shed 5 bases, with 15 bases lying between them. CDR3 nucleotide sequence: TGTGCCAGCAGTTACCCCCCAGGACGCAGGACTGAAGCTTTCTTT. This encodes CASSYPPGRRTEAFF.

The chain combines TRBV28 with TRBJ1-2; D is perhaps TRBD1 (6 bases). This CDR3 has 16 amino acids. Germline V lookup: CDR1 MDHEN, CDR2 SYDVKM. Trimming cost V 6 bases and J 3 bases, with 20 bases left between them. CDR3 nucleotides: TGTGCCAGCAGCCTTGGGTCCGGGGGCGGCGACTATGGCTACACCTTC. This encodes CASSLGSGGGDYGYTF.

There are a few counts of this clonotype. A clone one base away is much larger, so this may be a read error. The chain uses TRBV29-1 and TRBJ2-3; D tentatively reads TRBD1 or TRBD2 (5 bases each). The CDR3 has 12 residues. CDR1 and CDR2 from the germline V gene are SQVTM and ANQGSEA. Trimming took 7 bases from V and 5 from J, leaving 13 bases between them. The CDR3 bases are TGCAGCGCGGGGCCTCCTGGAGATACGCAGTATTTT. Its translation: CSAGPPGDTQYF.

V gene TRBV6-6 combines with J gene TRBJ1-1; 8 positions agree with TRBD1. The CDR3 extends over 14 amino acids. CDR1 and CDR2 (germline): MNHNY, SVGAGI (reference sequence). J was trimmed by 7 bases and V by 5 bases; bases with no gene match: 9. The CDR3 loop is CASSPQGALNEAFF. The CDR3 DNA sequence: TGTGCCAGCAGTCCGCAGGGGGCGCTTAATGAAGCTTTCTTT.